This T cell receptor beta chain was captured in a study of cytomegalovirus exposure and HLA in healthy donors. Trimming shortened V by 1 base and J by 5 bases, and 18 bases separated the two germline ends. Germline CDR1 and CDR2: PRHDT and FYEKMQ (reference sequence). This CDR3 has 17 amino acids. Study-level results: Apparent HLA restriction characterized most CMV-associated TCR beta chains in a later analysis. A later analysis showed that HLA-associated TCR beta chains had undergone more clonal expansion than equally common others.

This clone was counted a single time. Its antigen is not known. Amplification used 60 Vbeta primers and 13 Jbeta primers. Sequenced by immunoSEQ multiplex PCR; TCRdb stores in-frame clones only, minus some. The data show 120,000 or so clones, with roughly 80% seen just once and roughly 4% held by the top ten. The chain is built from TRBV13 and TRBJ2-1; TRBD2 might be the D (6 bases). Material for sequencing was PBMCs. This TCR was sampled from a young man in good health and CMV-seropositive. The CDR3 loop reads CASSLAGGITPHNEQFF. As DNA, the CDR3 is TGTGCCAGCAGCTTAGCAGGCGGGATCACACCGCACAATGAGCAGTTCTTC.